This entry is about one T cell receptor (beta chain). Per the germline V gene, CDR1 is SGHTA and CDR2 is FQGNSA. CDR3 length: 14 amino acids. The V gene end was trimmed by 5 bases and the J gene end by 5 bases; junction bases not matched to a gene: 9. The data are from a study of blood T cell repertoires in COVID-19. The overall study: In each case, the material was cDNA or gDNA derived from T cells, B-cell-depleted T cells, or PBMCs.

In the source study's methods: It was from reference gene primer amplification that nucleated cell counts were estimated. Clones were sequenced by immunoSEQ multiplex PCR, and TCRdb holds only the in-frame ones, with some missing. The DNA was the basis for D and trimming; V, J and clone size are from that table. Of some 250,000 clones listed, approximately 84% are singletons. Study members were between about 18 and 95 years old and lived in 20 to 30 US regions. Clinical history reported by participants formed the basis on which cohorts were assigned. This rearrangement joins TRBV7-2 to TRBJ2-7; 7 bases match TRBD2. The receptor was isolated from a man aged 35 to 55 who had recovered from COVID-19. Source material: PBMCs or T cells enriched from blood (not recorded which). The CDR3 bases are TGTGCCAGCAGCGTACTAGCGTTACTACACGAGCAGTACTTC. As protein: CASSVLALLHEQYF.